The clone carrying this TCR beta chain was found many times. Its target is not known. At one of its ends the junction is not consistent with the germline gene, which may arise from a read error. TCRdb reprocessed the PCR reads using MiXCR. Of about 6,900 clones listed, under 35% are singletons. These data belong to a study of metastatic and nonmetastatic thyroid tumors. Study outcomes and limitations: TCR beta diversity was reportedly significantly higher in malignant thyroid tumors than benign nodules, in blood and tumor.

Thyroid surgery had not been preceded by any treatment in any patient. The length of the CDR3 is 14 residues. Germline CDR1 reads SSHAT; CDR2 reads FNYEAQ (reference sequence). The sequencing sample was made of adjacent normal tissue. The receptor was derived from a male donor with papillary thyroid cancer or a benign thyroid nodule (not recorded which). Some clones in this sample may be carry-over from other donors' samples. This sequence joins TRBV7-7 and TRBJ2-5; no clear D. The CDR3 here is CASTPIGVSETQYF. In DNA, the CDR3 is TGTGCTAGCACCCCCATTGGAGTTTCGGAGACCCAGTACTTC.